This TCR beta chain stems from a study of post-analysis software for immune sequencing data. The wider study: Relapsing-remitting, secondary progressive and progressive-relapsing multiple sclerosis courses were included. Overall study findings and caveats: Multiple sclerosis patients showed significantly lower normalized Chao1 diversity than controls did. Those samples that were prepared in the same batch co-clustered strongly by F measure. Five or six TRBV segments, including TRBV5-6, TRBV5-1 and TRBV20-1, were more frequent in patients than controls.

Note on this clonotype: As yet, its antigen is unknown.

The germline gives CDR1 MNHEY, CDR2 SVGEGT. V gave up 11 bases and J gave up 1 base, with 15 bases separating them. The CDR3 has 14 residues. Unique molecular identifiers tagged the TCR beta cDNA libraries. There were about 0.85 to 11 million T cells, and approximately 500,000 cDNA molecules came from them. One entry per CDR3 protein, called by TCRdb with MiXCR from the PCR reads. The repertoire holds 740,000 or so distinct CDR3 sequences, with approximately 53% as singletons. The sample taken for sequencing was blood. This TCR came from a girl between 5 and 17 years old with multiple sclerosis. This chain uses TRBV6-2 or TRBV6-3 with TRBJ2-4; no clear D gene. The CDR3 loop reads CAGATASAKNIQYF. The CDR3 DNA reads TGTGCCGGAGCGACTGCGTCGGCCAAAAACATTCAGTACTTC.